The present T cell receptor (beta chain) was sequenced within a study of blood T cells in healthy people across ages. This clonotype was counted once. Its antigen is undetermined. In terms of origin and age, donors were healthy Caucasian individuals from Russia aged about 6 to 90. Next came a second PCR, run for roughly 6 to 11 cycles, which used a sample-barcoded 5' primer along with a J-beta primer mix. TCRdb re-called the 5' RACE reads through MiXCR, storing one row per CDR3 protein. The repertoire has fewer than 1,200,000 distinct CDR3 sequences, about 25% of them found once; the top ten carry approximately 0.75%. Study results and caveats: Greater diversity and more naive CD4+ cells were seen in long-lived donors than in aged donors.

The CDR3 loop spans 14 amino acids. The germline CDR1 and CDR2 sequences are SGHKS and YYEKEE (reference sequence). Trimming cost V 3 bases and J 3 bases, with 10 bases left between them. The sample was also linked to a second study, of T cells of mothers and their children. That work states: In each mother, TCR beta CDR3 reads exceeded 10 million; in each child, they numbered 3 million to 3.5 million. Researchers report slightly higher, though non-significant, overlap in related mother-child pairs than in unrelated pairs.

The V call is TRBV5-5, the J call TRBJ2-1; tentatively, D is TRBD2 (6 bases). The sequencing sample was made of blood. The TCR comes from a girl aged 2 to 10 in good health. CDR3 residues: CASSWDWIYNEQFF. The CDR3 bases are TGTGCCAGCAGCTGGGACTGGATCTACAATGAGCAGTTCTTC.